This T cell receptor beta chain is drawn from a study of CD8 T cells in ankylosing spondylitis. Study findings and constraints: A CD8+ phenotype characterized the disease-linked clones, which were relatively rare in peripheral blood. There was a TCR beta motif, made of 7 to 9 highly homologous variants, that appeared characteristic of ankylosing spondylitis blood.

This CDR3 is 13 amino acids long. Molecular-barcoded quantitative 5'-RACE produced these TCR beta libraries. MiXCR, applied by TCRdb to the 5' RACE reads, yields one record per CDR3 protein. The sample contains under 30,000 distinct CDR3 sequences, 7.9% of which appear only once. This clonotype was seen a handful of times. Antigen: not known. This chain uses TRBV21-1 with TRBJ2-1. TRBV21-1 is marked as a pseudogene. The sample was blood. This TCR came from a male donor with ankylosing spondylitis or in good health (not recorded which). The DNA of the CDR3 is TGTGCCAGCAGCAGCTGGCCGTTTGGAGAGCAGTTCTTC. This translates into CASSSWPFGEQFF.